These 2 T cell receptor beta chains were sequenced from one sample in a study of prognosis after radiotherapy for stage I lung cancer (dated by TCRdb to the early 2020s). Instrument used: Illumina HiSeq 3000. Two rounds of multiplex PCR were used to amplify the TCR beta CDR3 region from genomic DNA. In the first PCR round, primers specific to each TRBV and TRBJ gene were used, and the primer sequences were filed in Chinese patent CN105087789A. TCRdb redid the processing of the public reads, applying fastp at Q25 and MiXCR, and retained in-frame beta chains. CDR3 protein duplicates are merged, each entry listing the most common genes and DNA. The sample yields around 59,000 distinct CDR3 sequences; around a quarter were counted once. 6% to 9% of the sample comes from the top ten. Sequenced here: PBMCs, sampled before or after stereotactic body radiation therapy (not recorded which). The origin of the receptors is a donor aged 50 or older with non-small cell lung cancer.

This clonotype was seen a few times. This may come from a read error, since a much larger clone is one base off. The CDR3 loop is CSATAGANQPQHF. As DNA, the CDR3 is TGCAGTGCTACTGCCGGGGCCAATCAGCCCCAGCATTTT. The V and J genes are TRBV20-1 and TRBJ1-5; a possible D gene is TRBD1 (5 bases). The germline gives CDR1 DFQATT, CDR2 SNEGSKA (reference sequence). V lost 4 bases, J lost 3 bases, and 10 bases lay in between. The CDR3 sequence is 13 residues long.

At least ten counts were recorded for this clonotype. The rearrangement uses TRBV20-1 and TRBJ2-1, with 8 positions matching TRBD1. CDR3 length: 12 residues. Germline lookup yields CDR1 DFQATT and CDR2 SNEGSKA (reference sequence). The J segment lost 9 bases and the V segment lost 6 bases, leaving 7 bases of the junction unmatched. The CDR3 reads CSAKTGAGEQFF. The CDR3 region has the DNA TGCAGTGCGAAGACAGGGGCCGGTGAGCAGTTCTTC.